This T cell receptor (beta chain) was sequenced for a study of blood T cell repertoires in COVID-19. Overall study: Some COVID-19 samples were acute and others convalescent; all came from the United States, Italy and Spain.

Participant age was about 18 to 95 years, and participants resided in 25 or so US areas. Trimming left V 3 bases short and J 5 bases short, with 13 bases between. The length of the CDR3 is 13 residues. CDR1 is SQVTM and CDR2 is ANQGSEA in the germline V gene. Data came from immunoSEQ multiplex PCR; TCRdb stores just in-frame clones and leaves some out. The sample records under 150,000 clones, 84% being singletons. This sequence originates from a woman aged 45-65 years who had been exposed to COVID-19. Input material: PBMCs or T cells enriched from blood (not recorded which). This chain links TRBV29-1 with TRBJ2-5; no reliable D call. CDR3: CSVDPSPGETQYF. The CDR3 nucleotides read TGCAGCGTTGACCCCTCCCCGGGTGAGACCCAGTACTTC.